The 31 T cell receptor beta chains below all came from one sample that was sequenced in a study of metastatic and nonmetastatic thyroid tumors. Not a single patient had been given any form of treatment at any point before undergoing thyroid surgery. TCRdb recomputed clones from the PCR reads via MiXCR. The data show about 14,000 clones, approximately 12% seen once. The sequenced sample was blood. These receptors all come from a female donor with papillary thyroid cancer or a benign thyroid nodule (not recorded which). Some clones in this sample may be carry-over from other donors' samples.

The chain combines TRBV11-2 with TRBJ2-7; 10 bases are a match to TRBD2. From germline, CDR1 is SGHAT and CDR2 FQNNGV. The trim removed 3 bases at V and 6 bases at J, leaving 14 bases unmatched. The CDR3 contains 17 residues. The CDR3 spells CASSLSSGGQSRSEQYF. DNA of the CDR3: TGTGCCAGCAGCTTGTCTAGCGGGGGCCAATCCAGATCCGAGCAGTACTTC.

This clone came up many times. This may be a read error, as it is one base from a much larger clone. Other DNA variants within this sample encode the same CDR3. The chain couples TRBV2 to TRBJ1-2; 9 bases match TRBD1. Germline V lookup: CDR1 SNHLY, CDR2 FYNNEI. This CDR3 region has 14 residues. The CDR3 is CASNAGQGYYGYAF. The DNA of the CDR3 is TGTGCCAGCAACGCGGGACAGGGCTACTATGGCTACGCCTTC.

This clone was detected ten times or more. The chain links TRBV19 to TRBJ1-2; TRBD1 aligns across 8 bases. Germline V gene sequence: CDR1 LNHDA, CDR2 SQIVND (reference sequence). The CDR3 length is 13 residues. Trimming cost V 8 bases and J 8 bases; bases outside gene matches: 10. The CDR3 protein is CASAQDRAGGYTF. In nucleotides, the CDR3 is TGTGCCAGTGCCCAGGACAGGGCGGGAGGCTACACCTTC.

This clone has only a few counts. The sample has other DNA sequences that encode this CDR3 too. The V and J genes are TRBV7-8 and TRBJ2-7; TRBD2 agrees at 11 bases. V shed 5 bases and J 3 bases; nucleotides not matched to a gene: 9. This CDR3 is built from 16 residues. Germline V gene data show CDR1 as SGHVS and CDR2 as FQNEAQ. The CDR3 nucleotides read TGTGCCAGCAGCCTAACGAGACTAGCGGGGTACTACGAGCAGTACTTC. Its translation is CASSLTRLAGYYEQYF.

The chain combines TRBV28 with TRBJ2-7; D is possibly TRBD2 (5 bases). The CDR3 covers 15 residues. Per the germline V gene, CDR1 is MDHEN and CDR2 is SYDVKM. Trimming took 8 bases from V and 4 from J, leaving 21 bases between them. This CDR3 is CASRRDRRRYYEQYF. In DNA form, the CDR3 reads TGTGCCAGCCGGAGAGATAGGCGGAGGTATTACGAGCAGTACTTC.

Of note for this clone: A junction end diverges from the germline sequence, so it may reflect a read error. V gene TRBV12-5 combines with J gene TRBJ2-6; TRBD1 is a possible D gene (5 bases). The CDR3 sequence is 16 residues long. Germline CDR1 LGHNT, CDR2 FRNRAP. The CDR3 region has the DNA TGTGCTAGTGGTCCGGATAGACACTCTGGGGCCAACGTACTGACTTTC. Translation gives CASGPDRHSGANVLTF.

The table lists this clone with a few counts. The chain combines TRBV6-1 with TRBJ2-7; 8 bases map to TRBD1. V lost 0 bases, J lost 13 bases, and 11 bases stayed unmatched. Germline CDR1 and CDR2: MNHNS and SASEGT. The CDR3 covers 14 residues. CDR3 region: CASSEASTGARPYF. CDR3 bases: TGTGCCAGCAGTGAAGCTTCGACAGGGGCCCGTCCATACTTC.

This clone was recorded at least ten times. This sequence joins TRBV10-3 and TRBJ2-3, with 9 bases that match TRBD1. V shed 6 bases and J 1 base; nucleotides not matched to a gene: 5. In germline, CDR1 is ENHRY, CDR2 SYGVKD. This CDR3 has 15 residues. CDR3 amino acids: CAISQTGGGTDTQYF. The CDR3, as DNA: TGTGCCATCAGCCAGACAGGGGGGGGCACAGATACGCAGTATTTT.

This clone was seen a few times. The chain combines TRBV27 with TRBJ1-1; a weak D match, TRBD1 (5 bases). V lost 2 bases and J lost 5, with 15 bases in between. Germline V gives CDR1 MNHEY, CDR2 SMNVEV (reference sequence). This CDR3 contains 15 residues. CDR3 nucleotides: TGTGCCAGCAGTTTAAGCAGGGTAGTGTTAACTGAAGCTTTCTTT. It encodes CASSLSRVVLTEAFF.

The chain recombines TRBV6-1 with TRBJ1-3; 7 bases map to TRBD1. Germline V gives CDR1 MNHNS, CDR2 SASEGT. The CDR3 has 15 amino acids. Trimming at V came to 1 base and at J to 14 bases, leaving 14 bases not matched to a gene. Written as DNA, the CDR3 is TGTGCCAGCAGTGAAGAAGGGGGCTCTGGAAGCAGCTTATATTTT. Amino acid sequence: CASSEEGGSGSSLYF.

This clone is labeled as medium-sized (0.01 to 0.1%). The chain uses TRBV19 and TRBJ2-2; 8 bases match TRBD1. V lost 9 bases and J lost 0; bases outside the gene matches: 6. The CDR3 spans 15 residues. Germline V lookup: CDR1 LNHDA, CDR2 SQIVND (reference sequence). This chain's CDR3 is CASRPGQANTGELFF. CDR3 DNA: TGTGCCAGCCGGCCGGGACAGGCGAACACCGGGGAGCTGTTTTTT.

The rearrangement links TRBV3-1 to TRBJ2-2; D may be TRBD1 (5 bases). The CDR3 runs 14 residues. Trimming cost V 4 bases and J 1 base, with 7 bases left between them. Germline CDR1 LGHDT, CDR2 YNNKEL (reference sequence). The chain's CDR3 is CASSLGQNTGELFF. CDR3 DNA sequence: TGTGCCAGCAGCCTTGGACAGAACACCGGGGAGCTGTTTTTT.

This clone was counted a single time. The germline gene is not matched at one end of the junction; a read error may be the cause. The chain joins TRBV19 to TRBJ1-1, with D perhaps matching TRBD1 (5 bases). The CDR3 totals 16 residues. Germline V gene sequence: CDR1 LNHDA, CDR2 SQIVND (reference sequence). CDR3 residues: CASIIEVARGGTEAFF. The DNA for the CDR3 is TGTGCCAGTATTATAGAAGTGGCCCGGGGCGGCACTGAAGCTTTCTTT.

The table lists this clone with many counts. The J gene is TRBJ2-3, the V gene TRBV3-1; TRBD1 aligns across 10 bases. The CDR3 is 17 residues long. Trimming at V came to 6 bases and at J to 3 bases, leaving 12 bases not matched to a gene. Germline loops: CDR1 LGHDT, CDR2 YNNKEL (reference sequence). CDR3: CASSRSVGTGETDTQYF. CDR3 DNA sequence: TGTGCCAGCAGTCGATCAGTTGGGACAGGGGAAACAGATACGCAGTATTTT.

Written as DNA, the CDR3 is TGCGCCAGCAGCTTGGAGCAGGGGGCCAGGGCAGATACGCAGTATTTT. As protein: CASSLEQGARADTQYF. The rearrangement uses TRBV5-1 and TRBJ2-3; 8 bases are a match to TRBD1. The CDR3 spans 16 residues. V gave up 0 bases and J gave up 4 bases; unmatched junction bases: 7. In germline, CDR1 is SGHRS, CDR2 YFSETQ.

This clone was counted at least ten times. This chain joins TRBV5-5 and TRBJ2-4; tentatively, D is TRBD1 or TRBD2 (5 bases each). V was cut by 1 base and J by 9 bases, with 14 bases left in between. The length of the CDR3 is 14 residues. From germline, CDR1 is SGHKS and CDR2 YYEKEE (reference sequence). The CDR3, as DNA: TGTGCCAGCAGCTTGTTGCCCGGGGCGTCCATTCAGTACTTC. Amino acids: CASSLLPGASIQYF.

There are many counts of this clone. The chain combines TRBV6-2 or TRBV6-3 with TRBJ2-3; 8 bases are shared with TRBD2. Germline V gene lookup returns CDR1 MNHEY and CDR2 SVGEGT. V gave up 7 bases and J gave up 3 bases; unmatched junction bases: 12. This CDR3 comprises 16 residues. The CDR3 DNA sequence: TGTGCCAGCACCATACGGGCGGGGGGCGGGACAGATACGCAGTATTTT. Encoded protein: CASTIRAGGGTDTQYF.

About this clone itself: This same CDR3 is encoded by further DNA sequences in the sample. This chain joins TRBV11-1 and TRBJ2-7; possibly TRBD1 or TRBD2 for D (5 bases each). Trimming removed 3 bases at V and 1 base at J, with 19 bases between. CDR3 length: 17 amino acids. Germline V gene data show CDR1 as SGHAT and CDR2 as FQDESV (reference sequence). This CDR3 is CASSFRAGEGSSYEQYF. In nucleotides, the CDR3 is TGTGCCAGCAGCTTTCGGGCCGGCGAGGGGAGTTCCTACGAGCAGTACTTC.

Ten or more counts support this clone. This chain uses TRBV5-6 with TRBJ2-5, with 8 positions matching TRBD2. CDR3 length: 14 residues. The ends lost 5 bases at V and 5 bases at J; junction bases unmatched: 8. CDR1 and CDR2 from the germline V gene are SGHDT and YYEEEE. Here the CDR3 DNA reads TGTGCCAGCAGTTCCCGGGGGGGCGTTGAGACCCAGTACTTC. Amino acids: CASSSRGGVETQYF.

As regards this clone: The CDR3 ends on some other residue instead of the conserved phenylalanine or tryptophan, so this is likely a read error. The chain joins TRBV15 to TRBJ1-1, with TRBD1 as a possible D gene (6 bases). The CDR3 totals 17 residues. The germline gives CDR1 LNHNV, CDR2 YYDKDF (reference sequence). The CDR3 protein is CATSRALLGQLNTEAFL. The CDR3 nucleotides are TGTGCCACCAGCAGAGCCCTCCTCGGACAGCTGAACACCGAAGCTTTCCTT.

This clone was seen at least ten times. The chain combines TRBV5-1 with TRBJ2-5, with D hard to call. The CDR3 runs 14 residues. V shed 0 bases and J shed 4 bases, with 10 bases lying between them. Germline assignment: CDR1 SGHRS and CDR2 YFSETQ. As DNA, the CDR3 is TGCGCCAGCAGCTTGGGCCAGGCCGGAGAGACCCAGTACTTC. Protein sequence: CASSLGQAGETQYF.

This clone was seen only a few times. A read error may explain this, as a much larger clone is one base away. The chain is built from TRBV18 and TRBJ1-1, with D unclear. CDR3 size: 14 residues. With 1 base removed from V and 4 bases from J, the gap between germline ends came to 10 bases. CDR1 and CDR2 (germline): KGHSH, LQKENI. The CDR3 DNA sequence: TGTGCCAGCTCACCACGGACTGAAAGCACTGAAGCTTTCTTT. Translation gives CASSPRTESTEAFF.

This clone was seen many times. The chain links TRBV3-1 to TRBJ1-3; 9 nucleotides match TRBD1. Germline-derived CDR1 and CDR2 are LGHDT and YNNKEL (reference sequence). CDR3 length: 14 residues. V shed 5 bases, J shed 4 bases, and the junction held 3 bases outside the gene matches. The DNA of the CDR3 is TGTGCCAGCAGCTACAGGGGGCCAGGAAACACCATATATTTT. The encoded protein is CASSYRGPGNTIYF.

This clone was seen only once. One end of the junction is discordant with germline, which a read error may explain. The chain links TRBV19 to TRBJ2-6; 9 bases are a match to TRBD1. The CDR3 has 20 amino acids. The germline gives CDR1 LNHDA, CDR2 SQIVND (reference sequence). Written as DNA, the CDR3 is TGTGCCAGTAGGCCCGGGGTAGGGACAGGGTTTTTCTCTGGGGCAAACGTCATGACTTTC. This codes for CASRPGVGTGFFSGANVMTF.

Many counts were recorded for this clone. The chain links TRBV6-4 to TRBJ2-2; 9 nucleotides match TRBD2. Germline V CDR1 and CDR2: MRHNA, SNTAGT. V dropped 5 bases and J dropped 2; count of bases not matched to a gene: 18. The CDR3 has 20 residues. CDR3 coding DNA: TGTGCCAGCAGTAGACCCGAGTCGCTAGCGGGGCCTGATAACACCGGGGAGCTGTTTTTT. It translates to CASSRPESLAGPDNTGELFF.

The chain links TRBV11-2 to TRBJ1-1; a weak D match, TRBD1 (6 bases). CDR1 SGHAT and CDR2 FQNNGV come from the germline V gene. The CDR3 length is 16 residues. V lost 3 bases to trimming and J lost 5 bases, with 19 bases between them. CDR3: CASSFQRTVFRTEAFF. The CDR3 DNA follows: TGTGCCAGCAGCTTCCAGAGGACAGTGTTCAGGACTGAAGCTTTCTTT.

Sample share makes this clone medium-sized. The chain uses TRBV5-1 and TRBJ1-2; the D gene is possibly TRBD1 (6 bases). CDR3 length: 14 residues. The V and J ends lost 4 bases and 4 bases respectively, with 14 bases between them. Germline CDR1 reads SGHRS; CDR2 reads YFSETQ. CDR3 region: CASSRTQGFYGYTF. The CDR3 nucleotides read TGCGCCAGCAGCCGCACACAGGGATTCTATGGCTACACCTTC.

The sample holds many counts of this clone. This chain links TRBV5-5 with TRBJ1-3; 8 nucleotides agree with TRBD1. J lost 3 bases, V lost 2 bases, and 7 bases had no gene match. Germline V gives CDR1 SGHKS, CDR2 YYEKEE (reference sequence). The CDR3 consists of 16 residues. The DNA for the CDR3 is TGTGCCAGCAGCTTCCTACCGGGGACAGGTGGAAACACCATATATTTT. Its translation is CASSFLPGTGGNTIYF.

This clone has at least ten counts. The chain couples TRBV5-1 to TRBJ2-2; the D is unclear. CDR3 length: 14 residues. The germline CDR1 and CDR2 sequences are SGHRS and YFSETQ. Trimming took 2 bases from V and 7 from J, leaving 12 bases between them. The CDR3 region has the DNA TGCGCCAGCAGCTTCAGGTCTTTAGGCGGGGAGCTGTTTTTT. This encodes CASSFRSLGGELFF.

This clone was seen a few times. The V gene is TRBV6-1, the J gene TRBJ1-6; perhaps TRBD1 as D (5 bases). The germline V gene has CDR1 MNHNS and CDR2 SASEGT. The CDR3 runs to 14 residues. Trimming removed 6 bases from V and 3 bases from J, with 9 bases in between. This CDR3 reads CASRGDDYNSPLHF. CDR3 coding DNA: TGTGCCAGCAGGGGGGACGACTATAATTCACCCCTCCACTTT.

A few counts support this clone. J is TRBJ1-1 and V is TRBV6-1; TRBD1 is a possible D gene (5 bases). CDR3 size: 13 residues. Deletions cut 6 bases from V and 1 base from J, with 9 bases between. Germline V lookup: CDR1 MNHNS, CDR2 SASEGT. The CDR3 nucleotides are TGTGCCAGCAGACCGACAGAGAACACTGAAGCTTTCTTT. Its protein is CASRPTENTEAFF.